What follows describes a single TCR beta chain. Its cognate antigen is unknown. Construction of the TCRbeta library involved unique molecular identifiers. TCRdb itself ran the PCR reads through MiXCR, one entry per CDR3 protein. The sample gives 600,000 to 800,000 distinct CDR3 sequences, about an eighth of which show up once; around 0.79% is in the top ten. The record originates from a study of T-cell reconstitution after alpha-beta-depleted transplantation in children. General study points: T-cell counts and diversity were attributed mostly to newly produced T cells one year after transplant. The origin of alpha-beta T cells about two months after transplant was reportedly several hundred expanded graft clones.

The length of the CDR3 is 14 residues. The germline gives CDR1 WSHSY, CDR2 SAAADI. Losses at the gene ends were 7 bases for V and 0 bases for J; bases not matched to a gene: 4. The sequencing here drew on PBMCs, taken before TCRalphabeta/CD19-depleted stem cell transplant. V usage is TRBV10-2 and J usage is TRBJ2-3; the match to TRBD1 covers 7 bases. The TCR sequence derives from a girl aged 2 to 10 with congenital amegakaryocytic thrombocytopenia, due to receive a stem cell transplant. CDR3 region: CASKGASSTDTQYF. The CDR3 nucleotides are TGCGCCAGCAAGGGGGCTTCTAGCACAGATACGCAGTATTTT.